A single T cell receptor (beta chain) is shown here with its context. Its antigen is still unknown. This sample is part of a study of CD8 T cells in ankylosing spondylitis. General study findings and limits: Past research had described some motif variants in reactive arthritis synovial fluid and blood. Several highly homologous variants formed a TCR beta motif that appeared characteristic of ankylosing spondylitis blood. Disease-linked clones were reportedly significantly enriched in matched ankylosing spondylitis synovial fluid.

Preparation of TCR beta libraries was done by quantitative 5'-RACE with molecular barcodes. TCRdb re-derived calls from the 5' RACE reads in MiXCR, one entry per CDR3 protein. In the table there are about 130,000 distinct CDR3 sequences, 15% to 20% of which are singletons. Source material: blood, either unsorted or a sorted T cell fraction (not recorded which). The receptor comes from a male donor with ankylosing spondylitis.

CDR3 region: CSARDLTGFLGTNEKLFF. The CDR3 DNA follows: TGCAGTGCTAGAGATCTAACGGGGTTTTTAGGAACTAATGAAAAACTGTTTTTT. V usage is TRBV20-1 and J usage is TRBJ1-4; D is undetermined. CDR3 length: 18 amino acids. Germline values: CDR1 DFQATT, CDR2 SNEGSKA (reference sequence). The V end was cut by 0 bases, the J end by 1 base, with 18 bases between.